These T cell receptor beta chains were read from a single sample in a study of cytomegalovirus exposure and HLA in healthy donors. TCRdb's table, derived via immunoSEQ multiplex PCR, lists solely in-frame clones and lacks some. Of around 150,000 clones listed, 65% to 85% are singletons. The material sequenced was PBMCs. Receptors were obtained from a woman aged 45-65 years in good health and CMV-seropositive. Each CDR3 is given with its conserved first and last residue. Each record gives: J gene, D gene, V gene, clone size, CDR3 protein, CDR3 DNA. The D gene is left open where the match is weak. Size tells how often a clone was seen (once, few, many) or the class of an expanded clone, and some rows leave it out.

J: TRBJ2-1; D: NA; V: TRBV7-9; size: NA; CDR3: CASSLSYSNEQFF; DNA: TGTGCCAGCAGTTTGAGTTACAGCAATGAGCAGTTCTTC
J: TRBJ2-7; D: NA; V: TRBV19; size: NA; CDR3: CASRSGDSSYEQYF; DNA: TGTGCCAGTAGGTCGGGGGATTCGTCCTACGAGCAGTACTTC
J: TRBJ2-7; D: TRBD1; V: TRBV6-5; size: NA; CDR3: CASSSGTGREQYF; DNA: TGTGCCAGCAGTTCCGGGACAGGGCGCGAGCAGTACTTC
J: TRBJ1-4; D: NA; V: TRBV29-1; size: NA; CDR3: CSVERGDEKLFF; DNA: TGCAGCGTAGAAAGGGGTGATGAAAAACTGTTTTTT
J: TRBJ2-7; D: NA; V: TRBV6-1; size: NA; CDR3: CATTSGSSYEQYF; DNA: TGTGCCACTACCTCGGGGAGTTCCTACGAGCAGTACTTC
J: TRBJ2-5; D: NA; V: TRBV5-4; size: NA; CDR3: CASSSGVKETQYF; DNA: TGTGCCAGCAGCTCCGGGGTCAAAGAGACCCAGTACTTC
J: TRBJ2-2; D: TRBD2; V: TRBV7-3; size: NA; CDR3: CASSLYAGGAGELFF; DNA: TGTGCCAGCAGCTTATATGCGGGGGGGGCCGGGGAGCTGTTTTTT
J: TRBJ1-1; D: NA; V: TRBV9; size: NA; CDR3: CASNQGLVSTEAFF; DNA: TGTGCCAGCAATCAGGGCTTAGTTTCCACTGAAGCTTTCTTT
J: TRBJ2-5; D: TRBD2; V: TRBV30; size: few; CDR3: CAWKNLAGGSGTQYF; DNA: TGTGCCTGGAAGAACCTCGCGGGGGGATCTGGGACCCAGTACTTC
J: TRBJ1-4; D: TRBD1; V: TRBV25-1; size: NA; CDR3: CASRETGAKAKLFF; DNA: TGTGCCAGCAGGGAAACAGGGGCGAAGGCAAAACTGTTTTTT
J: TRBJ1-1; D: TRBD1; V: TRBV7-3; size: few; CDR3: CASSLGTGKDTEAFF; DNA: TGTGCCAGCAGCTTAGGGACAGGGAAGGACACTGAAGCTTTCTTT
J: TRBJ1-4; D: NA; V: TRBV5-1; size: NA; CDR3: CASSGGAGDEKLFF; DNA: TGCGCCAGCTCCGGGGGGGCCGGGGACGAAAAACTGTTTTTT
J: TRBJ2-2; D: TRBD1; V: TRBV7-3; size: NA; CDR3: CASSLEGQINTGELFF; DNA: TGTGCCAGCAGCTTAGAGGGACAGATAAACACCGGGGAGCTGTTTTTT
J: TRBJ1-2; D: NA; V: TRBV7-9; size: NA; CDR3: CASSLAENAGYTF; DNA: TGTGCCAGCAGCTTAGCGGAGAACGCCGGCTACACCTTC
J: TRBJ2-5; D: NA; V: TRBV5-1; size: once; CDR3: CASSSPETGLTETQYF; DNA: TGCGCCAGCAGCTCTCCGGAGACAGGACTTACGGAGACCCAGTACTTC
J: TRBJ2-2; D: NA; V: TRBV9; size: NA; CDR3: CASSPGRGTGELFF; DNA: TGTGCCAGCAGCCCCGGGAGAGGCACCGGGGAGCTGTTTTTT
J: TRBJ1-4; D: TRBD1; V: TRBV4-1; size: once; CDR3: CASSPAGTGWDEKLFF; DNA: TGCGCCAGCAGCCCCGCCGGGACAGGGTGGGATGAAAAACTGTTTTTT
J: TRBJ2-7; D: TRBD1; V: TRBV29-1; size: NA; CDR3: CSVEDGTAYEQYF; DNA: TGCAGCGTTGAAGATGGGACAGCCTACGAGCAGTACTTC
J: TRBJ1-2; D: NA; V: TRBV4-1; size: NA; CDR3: CASSQPTRRRSERGYTF; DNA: TGCGCCAGCAGCCAGCCCACCCGTCGGAGGTCGGAGCGTGGCTACACCTTC
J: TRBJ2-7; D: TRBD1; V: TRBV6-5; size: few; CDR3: CASRPGTVDEQYF; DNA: TGTGCCAGCAGACCCGGGACAGTCGACGAGCAGTACTTC
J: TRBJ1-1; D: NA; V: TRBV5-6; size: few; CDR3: CASSFQGRTEAFF; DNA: TGTGCCAGCAGCTTCCAAGGGAGGACTGAAGCTTTCTTT
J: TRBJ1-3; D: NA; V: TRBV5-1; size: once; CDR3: CASSLAAGSGNTIYF; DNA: TGCGCCAGCAGCTTGGCGGCGGGCTCTGGAAACACCATATATTTT
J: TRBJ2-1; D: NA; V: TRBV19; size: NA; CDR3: CASSPGTYNEQFF; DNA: TGTGCCAGTAGCCCCGGGACCTACAATGAGCAGTTCTTC
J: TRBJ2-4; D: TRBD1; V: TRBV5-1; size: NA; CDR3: CASSLAGTERQYF; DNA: TGCGCCAGCAGCTTGGCCGGGACAGAAAGACAGTACTTC
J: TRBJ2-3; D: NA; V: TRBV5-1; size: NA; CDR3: CASSSQGLRTDTQYF; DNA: TGCGCCAGCAGCTCACAGGGACTACGCACAGATACGCAGTATTTT
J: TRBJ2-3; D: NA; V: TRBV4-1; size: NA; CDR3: CASSQNDGWGVAQYF; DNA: TGCGCCAGCAGCCAAAATGACGGGTGGGGAGTCGCGCAGTATTTT
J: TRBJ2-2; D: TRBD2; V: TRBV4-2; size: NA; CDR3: CASSQGTSGGATSGELFF; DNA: TGTGCCAGCAGCCAAGGGACTAGCGGGGGGGCTACGTCCGGGGAGCTGTTTTTT
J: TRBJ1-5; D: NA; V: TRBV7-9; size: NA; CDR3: CASSSQSYQPQHF; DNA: TGTGCCAGCAGCTCCCAAAGCTATCAGCCCCAGCATTTT
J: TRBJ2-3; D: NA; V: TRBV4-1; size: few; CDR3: CASSHRAGSTDTQYF; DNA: TGCGCCAGCAGCCATCGGGCGGGGAGCACAGATACGCAGTATTTT
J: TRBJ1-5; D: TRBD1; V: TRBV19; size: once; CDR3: CASSIWTGPTPTQPQHF; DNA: TGTGCCAGTAGTATTTGGACAGGGCCCACTCCAACTCAGCCCCAGCATTTT
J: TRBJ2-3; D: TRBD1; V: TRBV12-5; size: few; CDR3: CASGPDRVFTDTQYF; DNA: TGTGCTAGTGGTCCTGACAGGGTTTTCACAGATACGCAGTATTTT
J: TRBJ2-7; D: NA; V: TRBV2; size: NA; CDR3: CASRDIKLVAHEQYF; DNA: TGTGCCAGCAGAGACATAAAACTAGTTGCTCACGAGCAGTACTTC
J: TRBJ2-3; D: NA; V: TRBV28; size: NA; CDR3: CASGSRDTQYF; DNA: TGTGCCAGCGGATCCAGGGATACGCAGTATTTT
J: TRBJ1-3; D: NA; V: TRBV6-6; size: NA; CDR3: CASTHAGVGNTIYF; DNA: TGTGCCAGCACCCACGCAGGGGTGGGAAACACCATATATTTT
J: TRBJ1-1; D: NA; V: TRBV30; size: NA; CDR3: CAWSDLGSTEAFF; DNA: TGTGCCTGGAGTGACTTGGGGAGCACTGAAGCTTTCTTT
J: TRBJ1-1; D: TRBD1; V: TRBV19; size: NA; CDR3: CASRQTRQGCLAFF; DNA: TGTGCCAGTAGACAGACAAGACAGGGTTGCCTGGCTTTCTTT
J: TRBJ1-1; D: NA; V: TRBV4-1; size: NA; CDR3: CASSQATGGNTEAFF; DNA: TGCGCCAGCAGCCAAGCGACCGGGGGGAATACTGAAGCTTTCTTT
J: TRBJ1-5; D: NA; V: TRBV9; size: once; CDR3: CASSAHASNQPQHF; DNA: TGTGCCAGCAGCGCACATGCTAGCAATCAGCCCCAGCATTTT
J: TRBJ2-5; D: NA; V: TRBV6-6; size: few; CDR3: CASSPSRETQYF; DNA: TGTGCCAGCAGTCCGTCGAGAGAGACCCAGTACTTC
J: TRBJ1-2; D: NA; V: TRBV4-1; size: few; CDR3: CASSNSPGRAYGYTF; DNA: TGCGCCAGCTCCAATTCCCCTGGGAGGGCCTATGGCTACACCTTC
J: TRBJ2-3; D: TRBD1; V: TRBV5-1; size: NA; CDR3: CASSLEGANTQYF; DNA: TGCGCCAGCAGCTTGGAGGGGGCGAATACGCAGTATTTT
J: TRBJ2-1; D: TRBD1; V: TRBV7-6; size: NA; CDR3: CASSSGTGQVWRQFF; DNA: TGTGCCAGCAGCTCCGGGACAGGGCAGGTCTGGCGGCAGTTCTTC
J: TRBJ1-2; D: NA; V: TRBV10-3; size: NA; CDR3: CAVFGYGYTF; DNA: TGTGCCGTCTTCGGGTATGGCTACACCTTC
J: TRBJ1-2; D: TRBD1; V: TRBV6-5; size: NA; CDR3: CASCQGTGGDGYTF; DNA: TGTGCCAGCTGCCAGGGGACAGGGGGAGATGGCTACACCTTC
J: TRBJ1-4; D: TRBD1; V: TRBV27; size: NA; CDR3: CASSWAPGQGPKGLFF; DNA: TGTGCCAGCAGCTGGGCACCGGGACAGGGCCCTAAGGGCCTGTTTTTT
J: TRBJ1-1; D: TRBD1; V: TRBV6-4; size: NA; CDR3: CASRTGTGGFDGTEAFF; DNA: TGTGCCAGCAGAACCGGGACAGGGGGCTTCGATGGCACTGAAGCTTTCTTT